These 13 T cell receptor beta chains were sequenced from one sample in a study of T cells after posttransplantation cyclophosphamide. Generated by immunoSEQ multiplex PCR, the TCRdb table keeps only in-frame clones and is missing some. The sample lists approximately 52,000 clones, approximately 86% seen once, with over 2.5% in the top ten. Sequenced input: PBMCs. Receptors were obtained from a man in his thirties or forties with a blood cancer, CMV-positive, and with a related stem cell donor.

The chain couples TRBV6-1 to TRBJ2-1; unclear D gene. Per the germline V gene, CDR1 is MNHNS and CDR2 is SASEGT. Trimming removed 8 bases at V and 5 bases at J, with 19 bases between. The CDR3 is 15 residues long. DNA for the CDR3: TGTGCCAGCCGCCAGCAAGCGTTTGCCAACAATGAGCAGTTCTTC. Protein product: CASRQQAFANNEQFF.

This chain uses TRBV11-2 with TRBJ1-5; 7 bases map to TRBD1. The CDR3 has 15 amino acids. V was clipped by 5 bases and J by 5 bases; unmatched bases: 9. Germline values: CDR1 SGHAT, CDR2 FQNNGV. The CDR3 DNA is TGTGCCAGCAGCGTGGACAGGTATTGGGATCAGCCCCAGCATTTT. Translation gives CASSVDRYWDQPQHF.

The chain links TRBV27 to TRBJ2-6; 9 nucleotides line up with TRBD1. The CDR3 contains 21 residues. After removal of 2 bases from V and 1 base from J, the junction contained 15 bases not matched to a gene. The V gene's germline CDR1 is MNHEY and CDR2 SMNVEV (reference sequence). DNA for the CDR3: TGTGCCAGCAGTTTACCCCGAACATCCAGGACAGGGGAGTCTGGGGCCAACGTCCTGACTTTC. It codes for CASSLPRTSRTGESGANVLTF.

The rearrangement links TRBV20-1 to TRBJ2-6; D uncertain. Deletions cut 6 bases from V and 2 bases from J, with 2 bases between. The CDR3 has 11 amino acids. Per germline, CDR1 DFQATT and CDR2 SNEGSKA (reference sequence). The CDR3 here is CSATGANVLTF. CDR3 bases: TGCAGTGCCACTGGGGCCAACGTCCTGACTTTC.

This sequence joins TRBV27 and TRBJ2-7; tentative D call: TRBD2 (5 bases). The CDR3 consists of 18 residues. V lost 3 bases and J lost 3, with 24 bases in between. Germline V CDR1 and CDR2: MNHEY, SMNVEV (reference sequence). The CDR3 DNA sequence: TGTGCCAGCAGTTTGTCGGGGTCGGGTCAAATAGGGTTCTACGAGCAGTACTTC. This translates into CASSLSGSGQIGFYEQYF.

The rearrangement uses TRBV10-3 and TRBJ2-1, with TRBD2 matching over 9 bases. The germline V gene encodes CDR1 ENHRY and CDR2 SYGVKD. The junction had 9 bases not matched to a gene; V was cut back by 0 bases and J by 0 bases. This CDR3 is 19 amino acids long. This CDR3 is CAISESGLAGSFSYNEQFF. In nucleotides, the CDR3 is TGTGCCATCAGTGAGTCGGGGCTAGCGGGATCTTTCTCCTACAATGAGCAGTTCTTC.

The CDR3 region has the DNA TGTGCCAGCAGCTCCACCTCTAGCGGCAAGAGGGATACGCAGTATTTT. Amino acid sequence: CASSSTSSGKRDTQYF. The chain is built from TRBV7-3 and TRBJ2-3, with 7 bases lining up with TRBD2. This CDR3 comprises 16 residues. J gave up 6 bases and V 4 bases, and 13 bases lay outside the gene matches. Germline loops: CDR1 SGHTA, CDR2 FQGTGA.

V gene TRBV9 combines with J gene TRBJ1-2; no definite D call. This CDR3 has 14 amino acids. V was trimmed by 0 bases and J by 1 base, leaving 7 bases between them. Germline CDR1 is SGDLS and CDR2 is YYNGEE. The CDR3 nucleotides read TGTGCCAGCAGCGTAGACGCGGGTAACTATGGCTACACCTTC. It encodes CASSVDAGNYGYTF.

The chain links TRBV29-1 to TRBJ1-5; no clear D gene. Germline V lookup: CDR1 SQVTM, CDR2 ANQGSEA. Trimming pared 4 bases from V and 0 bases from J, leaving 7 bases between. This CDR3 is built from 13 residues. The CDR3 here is CSVAENSNQPQHF. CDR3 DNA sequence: TGCAGCGTTGCGGAGAATAGCAATCAGCCCCAGCATTTT. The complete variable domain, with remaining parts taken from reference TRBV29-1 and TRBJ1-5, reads SAVISQKPSRDICQRGTSLTIQCQVDSQVTMMFWYRQQPGQSLTLIATANQGSEATYESGFVIDKFPISRPNLTFSTLTVSNMSPEDSSIYLCSVAENSNQPQHFGDGTRLSIL.

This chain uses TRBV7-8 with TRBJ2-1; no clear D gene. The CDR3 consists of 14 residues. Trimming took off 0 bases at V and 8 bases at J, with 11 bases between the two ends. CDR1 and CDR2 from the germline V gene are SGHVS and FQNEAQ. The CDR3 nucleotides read TGTGCCAGCAGCTTAGCCCTTAGTATCGATGAGCAGTTCTTC. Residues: CASSLALSIDEQFF.

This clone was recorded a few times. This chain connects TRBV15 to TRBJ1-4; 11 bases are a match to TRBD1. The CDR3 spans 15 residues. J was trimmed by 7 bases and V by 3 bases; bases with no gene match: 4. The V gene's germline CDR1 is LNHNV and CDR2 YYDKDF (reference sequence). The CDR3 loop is CATSRGGTGGEKLFF. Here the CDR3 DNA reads TGTGCCACCAGCAGGGGGGGGACAGGGGGTGAAAAACTGTTTTTT.

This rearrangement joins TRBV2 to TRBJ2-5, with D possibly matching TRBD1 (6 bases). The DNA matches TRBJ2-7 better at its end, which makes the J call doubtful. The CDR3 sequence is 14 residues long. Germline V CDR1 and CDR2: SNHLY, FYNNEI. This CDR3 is CASSDGQLGYEQYF. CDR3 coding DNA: TGTGCCAGCAGCGACGGACAGCTTGGATACGAGCAGTACTTC.

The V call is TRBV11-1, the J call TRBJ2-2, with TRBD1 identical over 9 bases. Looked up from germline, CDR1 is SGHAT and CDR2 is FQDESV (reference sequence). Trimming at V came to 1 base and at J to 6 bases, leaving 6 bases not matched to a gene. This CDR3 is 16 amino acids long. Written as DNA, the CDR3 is TGTGCCAGCAGCTTAGGAGGGACAGGGAGTGCCGGGGAGCTGTTTTTT. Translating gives CASSLGGTGSAGELFF.